These 31 T cell receptor beta chains were all obtained from the same sample, sequenced in a study of T-cell reconstitution after alpha-beta-depleted transplantation in children. The TCRbeta library incorporated unique molecular identifiers. In TCRdb, the PCR reads were re-called with MiXCR into one record per CDR3 protein. There are about 610,000 distinct CDR3 sequences in the sample; 25% to 30% occur only once, and about 35% lies in the top ten. This sample comprised PBMCs, obtained before TCRalphabeta/CD19-depleted stem cell transplant. These receptors were taken from a boy under two years old with Wiskott-Aldrich syndrome, due to receive a stem cell transplant.

A few counts support this clonotype. CDR3 sequence: CATSRDPTGSGYEQYF. The CDR3 DNA follows: TGTGCCACCAGCAGAGATCCTACTGGGTCCGGGTACGAGCAGTACTTC. This sequence joins TRBV15 and TRBJ2-7; no firm D call. The CDR3 extends over 16 amino acids. Per germline, CDR1 LNHNV and CDR2 YYDKDF (reference sequence). Trimming took 0 bases from V and 4 from J, leaving 16 bases between them.

This chain uses TRBV27 with TRBJ2-3, with D possibly matching TRBD2 (6 bases). Germline assignment: CDR1 MNHEY and CDR2 SMNVEV (reference sequence). The CDR3 totals 13 residues. The V end lost 8 bases, the J end lost 7 bases, and 16 bases lay between the germline ends. DNA for the CDR3: TGTGCCAGCGGACCAGGGACTGCGAATACGCAGTATTTT. Translated, it gives CASGPGTANTQYF.

The genes are TRBV12-3 or TRBV12-4 and TRBJ2-1; 9 bases are a match to TRBD2. V was clipped by 1 base and J by 9 bases; unmatched bases: 7. CDR3 length equals 15 residues. The CDR3 DNA reads as TGTGCCAGCAGTTTAGGGGCGGGAGGGGTTGTTGAGCAGTTCTTC. Translating gives CASSLGAGGVVEQFF.

The chain combines TRBV20-1 with TRBJ2-7, with TRBD2 as a possible D gene (5 bases). CDR1 and CDR2 from the germline V gene are DFQATT and SNEGSKA (reference sequence). Trimming stripped 1 base from V and 6 bases from J, with 13 bases between. The length of the CDR3 is 13 residues. The CDR3 sequence is CSARGATGFEQYF. CDR3 bases: TGCAGTGCTAGAGGGGCCACGGGGTTCGAGCAGTACTTC.

This sequence joins TRBV10-3 and TRBJ2-3, with TRBD2 matching over 13 bases. The V and J ends lost 8 bases and 1 base, in that order; junction bases with no gene match: 6. The CDR3 runs 16 residues. Germline CDR1 reads ENHRY; CDR2 reads SYGVKD. DNA of the CDR3: TGTGCCATCGGAGGGACTAGCGGGACGGGCACAGATACGCAGTATTTT. Its translation is CAIGGTSGTGTDTQYF.

The gene calls are TRBV12-3 or TRBV12-4 and TRBJ2-2; no firm D call. CDR3 size: 13 residues. The V and J ends lost 8 bases and 6 bases respectively, with 13 bases between them. The CDR3 is CASALRGSGELFF. In nucleotides, the CDR3 is TGTGCCAGCGCACTTCGAGGATCCGGGGAGCTGTTTTTT.

This clonotype was observed a handful of times. The DNA of the CDR3 is TGTGCCAGCAGTTTACGGCGGGAGCCGCCCAGAGAGCAGTACTTC. It translates to CASSLRREPPREQYF. This rearrangement joins TRBV28 to TRBJ2-7, with 7 bases aligning to TRBD2. Germline V gene lookup returns CDR1 MDHEN and CDR2 SYDVKM. Trimming at V came to 2 bases and at J to 7 bases, leaving 11 bases not matched to a gene. This CDR3 contains 15 residues. The whole variable domain, remainder taken from reference TRBV28 and TRBJ2-7, is DVKVTQSSRYLVKRTGEKVFLECVQDMDHENMFWYRQDPGLGLRLIYFSYDVKMKEKGDIPEGYSVSREKKERFSLILESASTNQTSMYLCASSLRREPPREQYFGPGTRLTVT.

The sample holds a few counts of this clonotype. The chain has TRBV5-1 and TRBJ2-7; 11 bases line up with TRBD1. The CDR3 extends over 14 amino acids. The junction had 3 bases not matched to a gene; V was cut back by 4 bases and J by 3 bases. Per the germline V gene, CDR1 is SGHRS and CDR2 is YFSETQ. Written as DNA, the CDR3 is TGCGCCAGCAGCCAGGACAGGGGGCGCTACGAGCAGTACTTC. Translated: CASSQDRGRYEQYF.

This clonotype was detected only a few times. The chain carries TRBV20-1 and TRBJ2-5; D might be TRBD2 (6 bases). V gave up 2 bases and J gave up 2 bases, with 12 bases separating them. The CDR3 runs to 14 residues. Germline-derived CDR1 and CDR2 are DFQATT and SNEGSKA (reference sequence). CDR3 in amino acids: CSARTRDWQETQYF. In DNA form, the CDR3 reads TGCAGTGCTAGAACCAGGGACTGGCAAGAGACCCAGTACTTC.

A few counts support this clonotype. J is TRBJ1-1 and V is TRBV4-3; 7 bases map to TRBD1. The germline V gene has CDR1 LGHNA and CDR2 YSLEER. The junction had 6 bases not matched to a gene; V was cut back by 4 bases and J by 1 base. This CDR3 contains 15 residues. In DNA form, the CDR3 reads TGCGCCAGCAGCCGCGGGACAGCCCCGAACACTGAAGCTTTCTTT. This codes for CASSRGTAPNTEAFF.

As DNA, the CDR3 is TGCGCCAGCGCCTCCTGGGAACAGCAGGGCAATGAGCAGTTCTTC. It codes for CASASWEQQGNEQFF. The chain links TRBV5-1 to TRBJ2-1; TRBD1 is a possible D gene (5 bases). Germline assignment: CDR1 SGHRS and CDR2 YFSETQ. The CDR3 runs to 15 residues. Trimming shortened V by 7 bases and J by 6 bases, and 20 bases separated the two germline ends.

The chain combines TRBV5-5 with TRBJ2-7; D is perhaps TRBD2 (6 bases). Between the trimmed V and J ends, which lost 4 bases and 3 bases, there was a span of 14 bases. From germline, CDR1 is SGHKS and CDR2 YYEKEE (reference sequence). The CDR3 loop spans 14 amino acids. This CDR3 reads CASSTGLRHYEQYF. CDR3 nucleotide sequence: TGTGCCAGCAGCACGGGACTCCGGCACTACGAGCAGTACTTC.

V is TRBV11-2 and J is TRBJ2-1, with D maybe TRBD2 (5 bases). CDR1 and CDR2 (germline): SGHAT, FQNNGV. This CDR3 has 14 residues. Trimming took 5 bases from V and 6 from J, leaving 14 bases between them. The CDR3 DNA sequence: TGTGCCAGCAGCCCGCAACTAGTTTTCAATGAGCAGTTCTTC. Encoded protein: CASSPQLVFNEQFF. The variable domain in full, with the rest retrieved from reference TRBV11-2 and TRBJ2-1, is EAGVAQSPRYKIIEKRQSVAFWCNPISGHATLYWYQQILGQGPKLLIQFQNNGVVDDSQLPKDRFSAERLKGVDSTLKIQPAKLEDSAVYLCASSPQLVFNEQFFGPGTRLTVL.

The chain joins TRBV28 to TRBJ2-2; weak D call: TRBD1 (6 bases). CDR3 length: 13 amino acids. The V end was cut by 7 bases, the J end by 2 bases, with 8 bases between. Germline lookup yields CDR1 MDHEN and CDR2 SYDVKM. The CDR3 region has the DNA TGTGCCAGCAAGGGGGTCAACACCGGGGAGCTGTTTTTT. This sequence encodes CASKGVNTGELFF. Variable domain in full (rest from reference TRBV28 and TRBJ2-2): DVKVTQSSRYLVKRTGEKVFLECVQDMDHENMFWYRQDPGLGLRLIYFSYDVKMKEKGDIPEGYSVSREKKERFSLILESASTNQTSMYLCASKGVNTGELFFGEGSRLTVL.

This rearrangement joins TRBV6-6 to TRBJ2-7; tentative D call: TRBD1 (7 bases). The CDR3 contains 13 residues. Trimming took off 6 bases at V and 3 bases at J, with 12 bases between the two ends. Germline CDR1 is MNHNY and CDR2 is SVGAGI (reference sequence). CDR3 nucleotide sequence: TGTGCCAGCAGCAGGGGGGAGAACTACGAGCAGTACTTC. Protein sequence: CASSRGENYEQYF.

The rearrangement joins TRBV6-5 to TRBJ2-7; no clear D gene. The V end lost 0 bases, the J end lost 3 bases, and 9 bases lay between the germline ends. Germline CDR1 and CDR2: MNHEY and SVGAGI. The length of the CDR3 is 14 residues. Written as DNA, the CDR3 is TGTGCCAGCAGTTACTCGCTGAGCAGCTACGAGCAGTACTTC. It yields the protein CASSYSLSSYEQYF.

J is TRBJ1-1 and V is TRBV29-1; TRBD1 matches at 12 bases. After removal of 7 bases from V and 0 bases from J, the junction contained 9 bases not matched to a gene. Germline loops: CDR1 SQVTM, CDR2 ANQGSEA. The CDR3 has 16 residues. CDR3 region: CSAKQGQGAMNTEAFF. CDR3 DNA: TGCAGCGCTAAACAGGGACAGGGGGCGATGAACACTGAAGCTTTCTTT.

The chain joins TRBV20-1 to TRBJ1-5; D is unresolved. V was clipped by 6 bases and J by 0 bases, with 9 bases between them. CDR1 is DFQATT and CDR2 is SNEGSKA in the germline V gene (reference sequence). This CDR3 region has 13 residues. DNA of the CDR3: TGCAGTGCCGCGACCGATAGCAATCAGCCCCAGCATTTT. Translation: CSAATDSNQPQHF.

This clonotype turned up a few times. The chain recombines TRBV4-2 with TRBJ1-1, with D possibly matching TRBD1 (6 bases). The CDR3 extends over 16 amino acids. The V end was cut by 1 base, the J end by 0 bases, with 12 bases between. The germline CDR1 and CDR2 sequences are LGHNA and YNFKEQ. For the CDR3, the DNA is TGTGCCAGCAGCCAAGCGACGGGGGCACTGAACACTGAAGCTTTCTTT. Encoded protein: CASSQATGALNTEAFF.

A few counts support this clonotype. This rearrangement joins TRBV7-2 to TRBJ1-6, with 8 bases identical to TRBD1. CDR1 is SGHTA and CDR2 is FQGNSA in the germline V gene. The CDR3 totals 15 residues. V was pared by 4 bases and J by 14 bases, with 13 bases of the junction left unmatched. The CDR3 nucleotides read TGTGCCAGCAGCTCGCCCGACAGGGGATTGTTCACCCTCCACTTT. As protein: CASSSPDRGLFTLHF.

The chain uses TRBV5-1 and TRBJ2-3; 7 positions agree with TRBD2. Germline loops: CDR1 SGHRS, CDR2 YFSETQ. The CDR3 totals 16 residues. V trimming: 3 bases; J trimming: 5 bases; junction bases outside the gene matches: 12. This chain's CDR3 is CASSWILAAAGDTQYF. DNA for the CDR3: TGCGCCAGCAGCTGGATTCTAGCGGCCGCGGGAGATACGCAGTATTTT.

The genes are TRBV7-2 and TRBJ2-1, with D tentatively TRBD1 (7 bases). CDR1 is SGHTA, CDR2 FQGNSA, per germline. There are 16 residues in the CDR3. The ends were cut back, 5 bases at V and 2 bases at J, with 16 bases in the middle. The CDR3: CASSAYRGLPYNEQFF. CDR3 nucleotides: TGTGCCAGCAGCGCGTACAGGGGACTCCCCTACAATGAGCAGTTCTTC.

V is TRBV3-1 and J is TRBJ1-4; TRBD1 matches 7 bases. V shed 4 bases, J shed 0 bases, and the junction held 5 bases outside the gene matches. The CDR3 covers 16 residues. The germline gives CDR1 LGHDT, CDR2 YNNKEL (reference sequence). The CDR3 protein is CASSPGTATTNEKLFF. In DNA, the CDR3 is TGTGCCAGCAGCCCAGGGACAGCTACAACTAATGAAAAACTGTTTTTT.

In its sample, this clonotype was seen once. The chain employs TRBV28 and TRBJ2-5; tentatively, D is TRBD2 (7 bases). Deletions cut 5 bases from V and 5 bases from J, with 18 bases between. This CDR3 spans 15 amino acids. The germline V gene has CDR1 MDHEN and CDR2 SYDVKM. The CDR3, as DNA: TGTGCCAGCAGTGAAGTTCGGGGGGCCGGGGAGACCCAGTACTTC. Its protein product is CASSEVRGAGETQYF. Drawing the rest from reference TRBV28 and TRBJ2-5, the complete variable domain is DVKVTQSSRYLVKRTGEKVFLECVQDMDHENMFWYRQDPGLGLRLIYFSYDVKMKEKGDIPEGYSVSREKKERFSLILESASTNQTSMYLCASSEVRGAGETQYFGPGTRLLVL.

This chain uses TRBV5-1 with TRBJ2-2; 11 positions agree with TRBD2. Germline-derived CDR1 and CDR2 are SGHRS and YFSETQ. The CDR3 spans 17 residues. J lost 6 bases, V lost 4 bases, and 11 bases had no gene match. The CDR3 nucleotides read TGCGCCAGCAGCATGTTCCCGGGACTAGCGGTTTCCGGGGAGCTGTTTTTT. As protein: CASSMFPGLAVSGELFF.

The chain combines TRBV12-3 or TRBV12-4 with TRBJ2-1; 8 bases fit TRBD2. V gave up 4 bases and J gave up 3 bases; unmatched junction bases: 5. This CDR3 region has 15 residues. This chain's CDR3 is CASSSGGRIYNEQFF. As DNA, the CDR3 is TGTGCCAGCAGTTCTGGCGGGAGGATCTACAATGAGCAGTTCTTC.

This clonotype showed up just a few times. J is TRBJ2-1 and V is TRBV12-3 or TRBV12-4; the match to TRBD2 covers 11 bases. This CDR3 contains 15 residues. The V gene end was trimmed by 6 bases and the J gene end by 4 bases; junction bases not matched to a gene: 5. DNA for the CDR3: TGTGCCAGCAGGCGCCTAGCGGGAGGTTACAATGAGCAGTTCTTC. Protein product: CASRRLAGGYNEQFF.

The chain combines TRBV19 with TRBJ2-1, with 9 bases fitting TRBD2. Germline CDR1 reads LNHDA; CDR2 reads SQIVND (reference sequence). This CDR3 contains 16 residues. J gave up 8 bases and V 4 bases, and 12 bases lay outside the gene matches. CDR3 bases: TGTGCCAGTAGTAGAGTTCTAGCGGGAAGAGGGCATGAGCAGTTCTTC. Residues: CASSRVLAGRGHEQFF.

CDR3 DNA: TGTGCCAGCAGCTTGACTAGCGGGAGGAACGAGCAGTACTTC. Residues: CASSLTSGRNEQYF. V is TRBV5-6 and J is TRBJ2-7; 12 positions agree with TRBD2. Trimming took 1 base from V and 5 from J; bases not matched to a gene: 1. CDR1 and CDR2 (germline): SGHDT, YYEEEE. This CDR3 is built from 14 residues.

The rearrangement joins TRBV12-3 or TRBV12-4 to TRBJ2-2; 10 nucleotides align to TRBD2. V lost 4 bases and J lost 6; bases outside the gene matches: 8. The CDR3 is made up of 16 amino acids. This CDR3 reads CASSWGTSAYSGELFF. The CDR3, as DNA: TGTGCCAGCAGTTGGGGGACTAGCGCTTACTCCGGGGAGCTGTTTTTT.

The rearrangement links TRBV5-1 to TRBJ2-1; 10 bases are a match to TRBD2. V dropped 2 bases and J dropped 8; count of bases not matched to a gene: 7. Germline V lookup: CDR1 SGHRS, CDR2 YFSETQ. The CDR3 runs 15 residues. The CDR3 sequence is CASSFRTSGAHEQFF. CDR3 coding DNA: TGCGCCAGCAGCTTCCGGACTAGCGGAGCCCATGAGCAGTTCTTC. The variable domain in full, completed from reference TRBV5-1 and TRBJ2-1, reads KAGVTQTPRYLIKTRGQQVTLSCSPISGHRSVSWYQQTPGQGLQFLFEYFSETQRNKGNFPGRFSGRQFSNSRSEMNVSTLELGDSALYLCASSFRTSGAHEQFFGPGTRLTVL.